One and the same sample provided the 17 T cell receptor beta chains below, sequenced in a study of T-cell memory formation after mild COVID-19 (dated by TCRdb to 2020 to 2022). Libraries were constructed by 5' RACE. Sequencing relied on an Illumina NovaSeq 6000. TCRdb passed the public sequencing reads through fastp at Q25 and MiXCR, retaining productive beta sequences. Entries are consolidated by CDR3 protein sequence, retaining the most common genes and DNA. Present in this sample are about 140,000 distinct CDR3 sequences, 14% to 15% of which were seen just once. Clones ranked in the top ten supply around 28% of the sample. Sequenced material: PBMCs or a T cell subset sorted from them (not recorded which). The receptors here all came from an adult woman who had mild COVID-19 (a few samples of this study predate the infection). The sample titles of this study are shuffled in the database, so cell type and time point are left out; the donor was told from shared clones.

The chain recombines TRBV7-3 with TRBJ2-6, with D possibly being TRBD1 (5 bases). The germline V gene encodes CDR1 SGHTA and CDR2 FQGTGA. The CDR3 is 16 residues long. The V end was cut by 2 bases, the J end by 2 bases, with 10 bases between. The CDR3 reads CASSLESQAGANVLTF. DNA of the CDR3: TGTGCCAGCAGCTTAGAGTCACAGGCTGGGGCCAACGTCCTGACTTTC.

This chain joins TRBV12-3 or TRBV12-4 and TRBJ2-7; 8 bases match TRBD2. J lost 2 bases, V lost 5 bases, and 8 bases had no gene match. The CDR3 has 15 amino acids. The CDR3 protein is CASSQPPGLAYEQYF. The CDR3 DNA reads TGTGCCAGCAGTCAACCGCCGGGACTAGCCTACGAGCAGTACTTC.

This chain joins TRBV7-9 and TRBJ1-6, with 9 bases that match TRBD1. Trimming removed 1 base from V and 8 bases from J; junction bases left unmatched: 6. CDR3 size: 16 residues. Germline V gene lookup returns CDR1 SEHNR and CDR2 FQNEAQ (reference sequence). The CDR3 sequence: CASSLGGQGLDSPLHF. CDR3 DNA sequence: TGTGCCAGCAGCTTAGGGGGACAGGGTCTGGATTCACCCCTCCACTTT.

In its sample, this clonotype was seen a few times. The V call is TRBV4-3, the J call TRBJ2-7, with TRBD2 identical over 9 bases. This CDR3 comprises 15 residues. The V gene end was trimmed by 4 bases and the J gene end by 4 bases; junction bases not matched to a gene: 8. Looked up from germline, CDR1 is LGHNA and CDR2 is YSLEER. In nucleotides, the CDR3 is TGCGCCAGCAGCCCGGGACTAGCTCCTTATTACGAGCAGTACTTC. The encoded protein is CASSPGLAPYYEQYF.

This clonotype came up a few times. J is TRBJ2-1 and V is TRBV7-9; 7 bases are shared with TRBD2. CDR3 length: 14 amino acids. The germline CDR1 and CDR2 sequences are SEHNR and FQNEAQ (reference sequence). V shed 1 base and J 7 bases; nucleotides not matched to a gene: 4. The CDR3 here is CASSLGGRPNEQFF. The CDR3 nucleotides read TGTGCCAGCAGCTTAGGCGGGAGACCGAATGAGCAGTTCTTC. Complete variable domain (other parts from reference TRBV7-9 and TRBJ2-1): DTGVSQNPRHKITKRGQNVTFRCDPISEHNRLYWYRQTLGQGPEFLTYFQNEAQLEKSRLLSDRFSAERPKGSFSTLEIQRTEQGDSAMYLCASSLGGRPNEQFFGPGTRLTVL.

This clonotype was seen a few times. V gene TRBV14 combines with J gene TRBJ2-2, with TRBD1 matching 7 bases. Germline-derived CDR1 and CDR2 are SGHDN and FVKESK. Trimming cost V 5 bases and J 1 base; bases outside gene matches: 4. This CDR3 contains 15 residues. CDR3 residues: CASSYRGWNTGELFF. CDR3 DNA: TGTGCCAGCAGCTACAGGGGCTGGAACACCGGGGAGCTGTTTTTT.

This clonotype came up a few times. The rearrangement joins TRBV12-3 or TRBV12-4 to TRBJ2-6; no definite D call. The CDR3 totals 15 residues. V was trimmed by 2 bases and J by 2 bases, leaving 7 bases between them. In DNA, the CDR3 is TGTGCCAGCAGTTTACAGGTGCCTGGGGCCAACGTCCTGACTTTC. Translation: CASSLQVPGANVLTF.

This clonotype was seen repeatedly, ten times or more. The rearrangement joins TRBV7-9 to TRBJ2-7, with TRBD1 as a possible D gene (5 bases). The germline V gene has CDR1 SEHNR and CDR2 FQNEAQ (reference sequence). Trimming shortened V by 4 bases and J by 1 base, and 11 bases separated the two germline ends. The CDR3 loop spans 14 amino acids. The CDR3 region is CASSSGQKSYEQYF. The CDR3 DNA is TGTGCCAGCAGCTCCGGACAAAAGTCCTACGAGCAGTACTTC.

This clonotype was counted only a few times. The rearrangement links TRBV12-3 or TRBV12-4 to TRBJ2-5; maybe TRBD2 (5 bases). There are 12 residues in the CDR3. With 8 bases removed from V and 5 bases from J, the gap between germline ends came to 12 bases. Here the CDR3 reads CASRPSGETQYF. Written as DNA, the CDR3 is TGTGCCAGCCGACCCTCGGGGGAGACCCAGTACTTC.

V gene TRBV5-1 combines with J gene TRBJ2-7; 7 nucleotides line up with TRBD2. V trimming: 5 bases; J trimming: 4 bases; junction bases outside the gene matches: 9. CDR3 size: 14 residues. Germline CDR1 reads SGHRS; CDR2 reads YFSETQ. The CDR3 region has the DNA TGCGCCAGCAGGCCTTGGGGGGGTGCATACGAGCAGTACTTC. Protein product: CASRPWGGAYEQYF. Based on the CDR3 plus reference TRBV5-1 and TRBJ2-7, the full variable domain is KAGVTQTPRYLIKTRGQQVTLSCSPISGHRSVSWYQQTPGQGLQFLFEYFSETQRNKGNFPGRFSGRQFSNSRSEMNVSTLELGDSALYLCASRPWGGAYEQYFGPGTRLTVT.

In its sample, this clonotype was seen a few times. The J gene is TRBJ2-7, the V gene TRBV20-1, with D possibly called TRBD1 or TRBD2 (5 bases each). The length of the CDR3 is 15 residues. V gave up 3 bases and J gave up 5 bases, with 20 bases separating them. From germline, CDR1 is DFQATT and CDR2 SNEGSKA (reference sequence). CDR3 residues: CSARVSPGTGDEQYF. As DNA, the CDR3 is TGCAGTGCTAGGGTCAGTCCGGGGACCGGAGACGAGCAGTACTTC.

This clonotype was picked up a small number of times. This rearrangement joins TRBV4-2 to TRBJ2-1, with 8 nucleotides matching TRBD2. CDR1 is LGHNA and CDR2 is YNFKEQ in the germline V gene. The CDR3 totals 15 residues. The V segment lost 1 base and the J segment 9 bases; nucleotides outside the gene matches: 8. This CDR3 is CASSQGPAGVSEQFF. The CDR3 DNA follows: TGTGCCAGCAGCCAAGGTCCAGCGGGAGTTAGTGAGCAGTTCTTC.

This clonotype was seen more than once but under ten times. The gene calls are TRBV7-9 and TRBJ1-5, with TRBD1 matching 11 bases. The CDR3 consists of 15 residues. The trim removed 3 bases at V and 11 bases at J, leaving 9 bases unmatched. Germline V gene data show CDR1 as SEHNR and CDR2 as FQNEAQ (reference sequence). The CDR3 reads CASSLVGQGATAQHF. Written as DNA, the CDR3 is TGTGCCAGCAGCTTGGTTGGACAGGGGGCGACCGCCCAGCATTTT. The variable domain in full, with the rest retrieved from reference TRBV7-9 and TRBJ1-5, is DTGVSQNPRHKITKRGQNVTFRCDPISEHNRLYWYRQTLGQGPEFLTYFQNEAQLEKSRLLSDRFSAERPKGSFSTLEIQRTEQGDSAMYLCASSLVGQGATAQHFGDGTRLSIL.

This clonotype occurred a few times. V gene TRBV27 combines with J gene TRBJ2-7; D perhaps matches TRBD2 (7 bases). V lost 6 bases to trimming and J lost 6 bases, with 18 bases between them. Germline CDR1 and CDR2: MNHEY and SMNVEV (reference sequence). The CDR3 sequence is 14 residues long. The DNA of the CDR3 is TGTGCCAGCAGCCCCCAAAGGGGGGGGTTCGAGCAGTACTTC. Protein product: CASSPQRGGFEQYF.

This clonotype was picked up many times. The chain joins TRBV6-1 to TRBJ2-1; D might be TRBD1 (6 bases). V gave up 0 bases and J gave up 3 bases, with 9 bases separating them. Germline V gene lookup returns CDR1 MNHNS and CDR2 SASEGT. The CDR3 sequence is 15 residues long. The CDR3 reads CASSEAGGNYNEQFF. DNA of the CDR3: TGTGCCAGCAGTGAAGCAGGGGGAAACTACAATGAGCAGTTCTTC.

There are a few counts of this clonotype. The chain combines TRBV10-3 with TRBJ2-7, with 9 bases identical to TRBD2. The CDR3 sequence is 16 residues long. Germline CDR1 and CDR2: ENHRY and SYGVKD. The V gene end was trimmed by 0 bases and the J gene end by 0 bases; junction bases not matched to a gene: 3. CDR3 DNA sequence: TGTGCCATCAGTGAGTCCGTTAGCGGGAGCTCCTACGAGCAGTACTTC. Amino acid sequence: CAISESVSGSSYEQYF.

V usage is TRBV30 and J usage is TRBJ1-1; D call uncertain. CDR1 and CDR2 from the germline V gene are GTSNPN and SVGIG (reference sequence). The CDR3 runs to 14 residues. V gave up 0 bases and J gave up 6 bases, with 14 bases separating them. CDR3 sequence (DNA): TGTGCCTGGAGTGTTGACGCCTTGGGCGCTGAAGCTTTCTTT. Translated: CAWSVDALGAEAFF.